The 27 T cell receptor beta chains below were found in one sample sequenced in a study of cytomegalovirus exposure and HLA in healthy donors. The PCR ran on 60 Vbeta and 13 Jbeta primers. Sequencing used immunoSEQ multiplex PCR; TCRdb keeps in-frame clones, though not all of them. The sample includes 120,000 to 150,000 clones, roughly 85% of them seen just once. What was sequenced was PBMCs. Source of these receptors: a male donor in good health and CMV-seronegative.

The chain links TRBV14 to TRBJ1-1; TRBD1 might be the D (5 bases). Per germline, CDR1 SGHDN and CDR2 FVKESK. Trimming shortened V by 1 base and J by 4 bases, and 16 bases separated the two germline ends. This CDR3 comprises 16 residues. CDR3 region: CASSQGPGRGATEAFF. DNA for the CDR3: TGTGCCAGCAGCCAAGGGCCCGGGAGAGGGGCCACTGAAGCTTTCTTT.

The V and J genes are TRBV2 and TRBJ1-2, with a weak D call TRBD1 (5 bases). This CDR3 comprises 11 residues. The germline V gene has CDR1 SNHLY and CDR2 FYNNEI. V lost 7 bases, J lost 7 bases, and 10 bases lay in between. The CDR3 protein is CASTVGGGYTF. The CDR3 nucleotides read TGTGCCAGCACTGTCGGGGGTGGCTACACCTTC.

This chain uses TRBV11-1 with TRBJ1-1, with 10 bases fitting TRBD1. The CDR3 extends over 15 amino acids. In germline, CDR1 is SGHAT, CDR2 FQDESV (reference sequence). V dropped 3 bases and J dropped 1; count of bases not matched to a gene: 2. DNA of the CDR3: TGTGCCAGCAGCTTCAGACAGGGGGCGAACACTGAAGCTTTCTTT. It codes for CASSFRQGANTEAFF.

Comment on this clone: Its ends do not fully match the called genes, so a read error is possible. Other nucleotide sequences in the sample specify the same CDR3. The chain carries TRBV5-1 and TRBJ1-1; 8 bases fit TRBD1. Looked up from germline, CDR1 is SGHRS and CDR2 is YFSETQ. This CDR3 has 13 amino acids. In DNA, the CDR3 is TGCGCCAGTAGCTACAGGGGGGGCACTGAAGCTTTCTTT. This sequence encodes CASSYRGGTEAFF.

The V call is TRBV7-9, the J call TRBJ2-3; 7 nucleotides match TRBD2. This CDR3 comprises 16 residues. Per the germline V gene, CDR1 is SEHNR and CDR2 is FQNEAQ (reference sequence). The V segment lost 2 bases and the J segment 3 bases; nucleotides outside the gene matches: 8. Here the CDR3 reads CASSLRLAGVTDTQYF. As DNA, the CDR3 is TGTGCCAGCAGCTTACGGCTGGCGGGGGTAACAGATACGCAGTATTTT.

This clone was counted a single time. The genes are TRBV9 and TRBJ2-5, with 12 bases identical to TRBD2. The CDR3 length is 17 residues. Germline loops: CDR1 SGDLS, CDR2 YYNGEE. The V and J ends lost 4 bases and 7 bases, in that order; junction bases with no gene match: 14. CDR3 sequence (DNA): TGTGCCAGCAGCCCGGTCCCGCTAGCGGGAGGGCGTGGGACCCAGTACTTC. Its translation: CASSPVPLAGGRGTQYF.

The gene calls are TRBV4-1 and TRBJ1-3; tentative D call: TRBD1 (5 bases). The CDR3 is 15 residues long. Trimming cost V 0 bases and J 0 bases, with 6 bases left between them. Per germline, CDR1 MGHRA and CDR2 YSYEKL. The CDR3 DNA reads TGCGCCAGCAGCCAAGACAGGGTCTCTGGAAACACCATATATTTT. Its protein is CASSQDRVSGNTIYF.

The gene calls are TRBV7-3 and TRBJ2-3; 10 nucleotides match TRBD1. Unmatched junction bases numbered 7, after V lost 5 bases and J lost 5 bases. There are 15 residues in the CDR3. From germline, CDR1 is SGHTA and CDR2 FQGTGA. CDR3 in DNA: TGTGCCAGCAGCCAAGACAGGGGGCTGGAAGATACGCAGTATTTT. It specifies CASSQDRGLEDTQYF.

The rearrangement uses TRBV7-8 and TRBJ2-7, with TRBD2 identical over 13 bases. CDR3 length: 18 residues. With V trimmed by 5 bases and J by 4 bases, 14 bases remained unmatched. Germline lookup yields CDR1 SGHVS and CDR2 FQNEAQ. CDR3 loop: CASSVGLAGPLTGYEQYF. The CDR3 region has the DNA TGTGCCAGCAGCGTGGGACTAGCGGGACCTCTCACGGGATACGAGCAGTACTTC.

The chain joins TRBV9 to TRBJ2-7; TRBD1 agrees at 9 bases. The CDR3 consists of 16 residues. Germline loops: CDR1 SGDLS, CDR2 YYNGEE. V trimming: 4 bases; J trimming: 3 bases; junction bases outside the gene matches: 11. This chain's CDR3 is CASSPERGQGSYEQYF. The CDR3 region has the DNA TGTGCCAGCAGCCCAGAGAGGGGACAGGGAAGCTACGAGCAGTACTTC.

A single count supports this clone. The V gene is TRBV5-6, the J gene TRBJ2-1, with D perhaps matching TRBD2 (6 bases). V lost 4 bases and J lost 3, with 17 bases in between. Per the germline V gene, CDR1 is SGHDT and CDR2 is YYEEEE. This CDR3 region has 16 residues. CDR3 loop: CASSLRLVGIYNEQFF. DNA of the CDR3: TGTGCCAGCAGCCTCAGACTAGTCGGGATCTACAATGAGCAGTTCTTC.

This chain joins TRBV18 and TRBJ1-6, with a possible D match to TRBD1 (5 bases). The germline V gene has CDR1 KGHSH and CDR2 LQKENI. The CDR3 has 15 residues. Deletions cut 2 bases from V and 7 bases from J, with 12 bases between. CDR3 coding DNA: TGTGCCAGCTCACCAAGTCGGGGGGAAAATTCACCCCTCCACTTT. Its protein product is CASSPSRGENSPLHF.

The chain employs TRBV13 and TRBJ2-1; D gene uncertain. The germline V gene has CDR1 PRHDT and CDR2 FYEKMQ (reference sequence). The CDR3 has 12 residues. Trimming shortened V by 5 bases and J by 9 bases, and 11 bases separated the two germline ends. The CDR3 sequence is CASSPEASEQFF. CDR3 nucleotide sequence: TGTGCCAGCAGCCCCGAAGCGAGTGAGCAGTTCTTC.

J is TRBJ2-5 and V is TRBV7-2, with TRBD2 matching over 7 bases. Matching the DNA end better, TRBJ2-7 makes the J call doubtful. There are 15 residues in the CDR3. Germline V gene lookup returns CDR1 SGHTA and CDR2 FQGNSA. The CDR3 loop is CASSLLSWGGNEQYF. The CDR3 DNA reads TGTGCCAGCAGCTTATTGAGTTGGGGAGGGAACGAGCAGTACTTC.

This chain joins TRBV19 and TRBJ2-6, with a tentative D call TRBD1 (6 bases). The CDR3 is 18 amino acids. Germline V gene sequence: CDR1 LNHDA, CDR2 SQIVND (reference sequence). Trimming shortened V by 2 bases and J by 1 base, and 15 bases separated the two germline ends. In DNA form, the CDR3 reads TGTGCCAGTAGTATATACGCAGGGGTGGTGTCTGGGGCCAACGTCCTGACTTTC. It specifies CASSIYAGVVSGANVLTF.

This chain uses TRBV9 with TRBJ2-5; a possible D gene is TRBD1 (5 bases). Germline V gene lookup returns CDR1 SGDLS and CDR2 YYNGEE. This CDR3 region has 13 residues. V was pared by 4 bases and J by 5 bases, with 12 bases between. CDR3 sequence: CASSSQGYETQYF. CDR3 in DNA: TGTGCCAGCAGCTCTCAGGGATACGAGACCCAGTACTTC.

This chain joins TRBV18 and TRBJ2-3, with TRBD1 identical over 7 bases. The CDR3 covers 15 residues. CDR1 and CDR2 (germline): KGHSH, LQKENI. The trim removed 6 bases at V and 3 bases at J, leaving 9 bases unmatched. The CDR3 loop is CASSRPSGGTDTQYF. The CDR3 DNA sequence: TGTGCCAGCTCGCGGCCCTCAGGGGGTACAGATACGCAGTATTTT.

In its sample, this clone was seen a few times. The rearrangement links TRBV7-9 to TRBJ1-1; a possible D gene is TRBD1 (6 bases). The CDR3 runs 12 residues. In germline, CDR1 is SEHNR, CDR2 FQNEAQ (reference sequence). Trimming left V 5 bases short and J 4 bases short, with 8 bases between. The CDR3 here is CASSRTATEAFF. CDR3 sequence (DNA): TGTGCCAGCAGCCGGACAGCCACTGAAGCTTTCTTT. Full variable domain (missing parts from reference TRBV7-9 and TRBJ1-1): DTGVSQNPRHKITKRGQNVTFRCDPISEHNRLYWYRQTLGQGPEFLTYFQNEAQLEKSRLLSDRFSAERPKGSFSTLEIQRTEQGDSAMYLCASSRTATEAFFGQGTRLTVV.

The gene calls are TRBV7-2 and TRBJ2-4; TRBD2 aligns across 8 bases. Germline CDR1 reads SGHTA; CDR2 reads FQGNSA. V dropped 4 bases and J dropped 7; count of bases not matched to a gene: 9. This CDR3 region has 15 residues. The CDR3, as DNA: TGTGCCAGCAGCTCTTCTAGCGGGCCGGCGAACATTCAGTACTTC. It specifies CASSSSSGPANIQYF.

The chain couples TRBV5-4 to TRBJ1-2; D is ambiguous. This CDR3 has 15 residues. Between the trimmed V and J ends, which lost 3 bases and 7 bases, there was a span of 19 bases. CDR1 and CDR2 from the germline V gene are SGHNT and YYREEE (reference sequence). The DNA for the CDR3 is TGTGCCAGCAGCTCTCGACGGGAGGTCTTTCGTGGCTACACCTTC. Residues: CASSSRREVFRGYTF.

The table lists this clone with a count of one. The genes are TRBV30 and TRBJ2-7, with a tentative D call TRBD2 (6 bases). Germline CDR1 reads GTSNPN; CDR2 reads SVGIG (reference sequence). This CDR3 comprises 14 residues. V lost 0 bases and J 3 bases, leaving 12 bases between the germline ends. DNA for the CDR3: TGTGCCTGGAGTGTAAGGTGGGGACTCTACGAGCAGTACTTC. Its protein is CAWSVRWGLYEQYF.

CDR3 in DNA: TGTGCCAGCTCATTAGTGGTCGGGGTGAACACTGAAGCTTTCTTT. The encoded protein is CASSLVVGVNTEAFF. This chain joins TRBV18 and TRBJ1-1; D gene uncertain. The CDR3 is 15 amino acids. Per the germline V gene, CDR1 is KGHSH and CDR2 is LQKENI. Trimming left V 5 bases short and J 0 bases short, with 13 bases between. Using reference TRBV18 and TRBJ1-1 for the parts outside the CDR3, the full variable domain is NAGVMQNPRHLVRRRGQEARLRCSPMKGHSHVYWYRQLPEEGLKFMVYLQKENIIDESGMPKERFSAEFPKEGPSILRIQQVVRGDSAAYFCASSLVVGVNTEAFFGQGTRLTVV.

The CDR3: CASSGTGSSRDYTF. The CDR3 coding sequence is TGTGCCAGCAGCGGAACCGGGTCCTCGAGGGATTACACCTTC. The chain has TRBV9 and TRBJ1-2; D call uncertain. V lost 3 bases to trimming and J lost 11 bases, with 20 bases between them. Germline V lookup: CDR1 SGDLS, CDR2 YYNGEE. This CDR3 comprises 14 residues.

The rearrangement uses TRBV7-2 and TRBJ2-3; D unclear. V lost 5 bases and J lost 3, with 9 bases in between. This CDR3 has 13 amino acids. Germline V gene sequence: CDR1 SGHTA, CDR2 FQGNSA. The CDR3 spells CASSRRRTDTQYF. The CDR3 nucleotides are TGTGCCAGCAGCCGCCGGCGGACAGATACGCAGTATTTT.

This chain connects TRBV2 to TRBJ1-5, with a tentative D call TRBD1 (6 bases). This CDR3 spans 13 amino acids. The V gene's germline CDR1 is SNHLY and CDR2 FYNNEI. V shed 7 bases and J shed 4 bases, with 11 bases lying between them. The CDR3 sequence: CASNRVANQPQHF. The CDR3 DNA is TGTGCCAGCAACAGGGTTGCAAATCAGCCCCAGCATTTT.

This clone was picked up one time. The gene calls are TRBV28 and TRBJ2-6; D call uncertain. Trimming cost V 7 bases and J 1 base, with 5 bases left between them. This CDR3 has 13 residues. Per germline, CDR1 MDHEN and CDR2 SYDVKM. CDR3 protein: CASKLSGANVLTF. The CDR3 DNA sequence: TGTGCCAGCAAATTATCTGGGGCCAACGTCCTGACTTTC.

The genes are TRBV29-1 and TRBJ2-3; 7 bases match TRBD1. The V and J ends lost 7 bases and 4 bases, in that order; junction bases with no gene match: 8. Germline CDR1 is SQVTM and CDR2 is ANQGSEA. The CDR3 runs 13 residues. Here the CDR3 reads CSGDREGADTQYF. As DNA, the CDR3 is TGCAGCGGAGACAGGGAAGGGGCAGATACGCAGTATTTT.